This TCR beta chain derives from a study of T cells in localized non-small cell lung cancer. Assay: immunoSEQ multiplex PCR; the TCRdb copy retains only in-frame clones and omits some. The sample lists over 20,000 clones; about 83% were seen once. The germline V and J ends were trimmed by 5 bases and 0 bases, with 8 bases remaining between them. Germline V gene lookup returns CDR1 LNHDA and CDR2 SQIVND (reference sequence). CDR3 size: 14 residues. This specimen consisted of PBMCs, obtained before any cancer treatment. The chain employs TRBV19 and TRBJ2-1; D remains ambiguous. The receptor's source is a woman aged 40-70 years with stage II squamous cell lung carcinoma. For the CDR3, the DNA is TGTGCCAGTAGTTGGGCCATCTCCTACAATGAGCAGTTCTTC. It yields the protein CASSWAISYNEQFF.